These 2 T cell receptor beta chains came from one sample sequenced in a study of T cells in Graves' hyperthyroidism and ophthalmopathy. TCR beta CDR3 regions were amplified from RNA. First-round RT-PCR of the TCR CDR3 relied on the HTBI primer set. One entry per CDR3 protein, called by TCRdb with MiXCR from the multiplex PCR reads. Of about 480,000 distinct CDR3 sequences listed, 13% to 15% were seen once; the top ten hold around 17%. Specimen: blood. These receptors were obtained from a woman aged 18-29 years with Graves' hyperthyroidism.

The CDR3 DNA is TGTGCCAGCAGTCCGGACGGACAGGGGAACACTGAAGCTTTCTTT. This gives the protein CASSPDGQGNTEAFF. The V and J genes are TRBV12-3 or TRBV12-4 and TRBJ1-1; 8 positions agree with TRBD1. The V segment lost 5 bases and the J segment 1 base; nucleotides outside the gene matches: 6. The CDR3 length is 15 residues.

This clonotype was observed at least ten times. The chain is built from TRBV12-3 or TRBV12-4 and TRBJ1-1, with TRBD1 as a possible D gene (5 bases). Trimming cost V 3 bases and J 4 bases, with 12 bases left between them. The CDR3 runs to 14 residues. The CDR3 DNA reads as TGTGCCAGCAGTTTTGGCGGGGCCACCACTGAAGCTTTCTTT. Translation gives CASSFGGATTEAFF.